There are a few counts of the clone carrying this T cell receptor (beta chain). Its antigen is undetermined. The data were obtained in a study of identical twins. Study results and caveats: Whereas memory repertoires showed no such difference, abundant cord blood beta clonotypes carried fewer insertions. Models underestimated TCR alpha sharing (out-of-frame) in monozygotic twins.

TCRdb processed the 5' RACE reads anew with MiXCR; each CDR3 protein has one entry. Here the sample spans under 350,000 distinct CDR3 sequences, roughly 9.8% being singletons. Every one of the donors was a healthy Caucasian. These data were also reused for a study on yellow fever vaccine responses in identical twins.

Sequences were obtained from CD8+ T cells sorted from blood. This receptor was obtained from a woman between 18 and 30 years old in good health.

In DNA, the CDR3 is TGTGCCTGGAGTGTAGGACAGGGGTATGAGCCCCAGCATTTT. Translated, it gives CAWSVGQGYEPQHF. The chain has TRBV30 and TRBJ1-5; 9 bases fit TRBD1. The CDR3 covers 14 residues. The germline CDR1 and CDR2 sequences are GTSNPN and SVGIG (reference sequence). V shed 0 bases, J shed 8 bases, and the junction held 5 bases outside the gene matches.